Below, 27 T cell receptor beta chains from the same sample are listed, as sequenced in a study of blood T cell repertoires in COVID-19. Here immunoSEQ multiplex PCR was the method, and the copy in TCRdb shows in-frame clones only, minus some. The sample shows approximately 230,000 clones, over 75% of them seen only once. The sequenced sample was PBMCs or T cells enriched from blood (not recorded which). These receptor sequences come from a man aged 35-49 years who had recovered from COVID-19.

The chain combines TRBV4-3 with TRBJ1-1; D is uncertain. The CDR3 sequence is 13 residues long. V lost 0 bases and J lost 9, with 11 bases in between. Germline V gives CDR1 LGHNA, CDR2 YSLEER. CDR3 DNA sequence: TGCGCCAGCAGCCAAGATAACAGTGTAAAAGCTTTCTTT. Encoded protein: CASSQDNSVKAFF.

This chain uses TRBV28 with TRBJ2-5; tentative D call: TRBD2 (5 bases). The CDR3 runs 14 residues. V was pared by 7 bases and J by 0 bases, with 12 bases between. Germline loops: CDR1 MDHEN, CDR2 SYDVKM. The CDR3 sequence: CASTSRGYQETQYF. In DNA form, the CDR3 reads TGTGCCAGCACTTCACGGGGTTACCAAGAGACCCAGTACTTC.

The rearrangement uses TRBV5-1 and TRBJ1-6; 7 bases match TRBD1. Unmatched junction bases numbered 0, after V lost 0 bases and J lost 0 bases. The CDR3 has 16 residues. Germline assignment: CDR1 SGHRS and CDR2 YFSETQ. Here the CDR3 reads CASSLGDSSYNSPLHF. For the CDR3, the DNA is TGCGCCAGCAGCTTGGGGGACAGCTCCTATAATTCACCCCTCCACTTT.

This sequence joins TRBV9 and TRBJ2-7, with TRBD1 matching 12 bases. The CDR3 is 16 residues long. The V gene's germline CDR1 is SGDLS and CDR2 YYNGEE. The trim removed 0 bases at V and 7 bases at J, leaving 8 bases unmatched. CDR3 in DNA: TGTGCCAGCAGCGTAGGGACCGGGACAGGGGGCGAGGAGCAGTACTTC. This encodes CASSVGTGTGGEEQYF. Looking up the rest from reference TRBV9 and TRBJ2-7 gives the full variable domain: DSGVTQTPKHLITATGQRVTLRCSPRSGDLSVYWYQQSLDQGLQFLIQYYNGEERAKGNILERFSAQQFPDLHSELNLSSLELGDSALYFCASSVGTGTGGEEQYFGPGTRLTVT.

This chain joins TRBV27 and TRBJ2-7; 11 bases are shared with TRBD2. This CDR3 has 16 residues. V lost 5 bases to trimming and J lost 4 bases; unmatched junction nucleotides: 10. CDR1 is MNHEY, CDR2 SMNVEV, per germline (reference sequence). CDR3 region: CASSPYTSGSVYEQYF. The CDR3 bases are TGTGCCAGCAGTCCATACACTAGCGGGAGTGTTTACGAGCAGTACTTC.

Only one count was recorded for this clone. V usage is TRBV27 and J usage is TRBJ1-2; 9 nucleotides line up with TRBD1. Trimming cost V 2 bases and J 6 bases; bases outside gene matches: 4. The CDR3 contains 14 residues. Germline V lookup: CDR1 MNHEY, CDR2 SMNVEV (reference sequence). The CDR3 DNA is TGTGCCAGCAGTTTAAACAGGGGGCAAGATGGCTACACCTTC. Translated: CASSLNRGQDGYTF.

The J gene is TRBJ1-6, the V gene TRBV27, with TRBD1 identical over 7 bases. The germline CDR1 and CDR2 sequences are MNHEY and SMNVEV (reference sequence). J was trimmed by 2 bases and V by 6 bases; bases with no gene match: 7. This CDR3 spans 16 amino acids. CDR3 loop: CASRGTGEPYNSPLHF. The CDR3 DNA reads as TGTGCCAGCAGAGGTACAGGGGAGCCCTATAATTCACCCCTCCACTTT.

This clone was detected only a few times. The chain employs TRBV28 and TRBJ1-5, with 9 bases aligning to TRBD1. Trimming at V came to 7 bases and at J to 15 bases, leaving 13 bases not matched to a gene. Germline V CDR1 and CDR2: MDHEN, SYDVKM. The CDR3 sequence is 13 residues long. The CDR3, as DNA: TGTGCCAGCACCCTACACGTCGGGACAGGGCGGCATTTT. This gives the protein CASTLHVGTGRHF.

The chain has TRBV10-3 and TRBJ1-1, with D possibly matching TRBD1 (6 bases). Trimming removed 5 bases at V and 3 bases at J, with 13 bases between. This CDR3 is 14 amino acids long. Looked up from germline, CDR1 is ENHRY and CDR2 is SYGVKD. As DNA, the CDR3 is TGTGCCATCAGTTACAGGGCTGAGGACACTGAAGCTTTCTTT. Its translation: CAISYRAEDTEAFF.

The rearrangement uses TRBV7-9 and TRBJ1-2; a possible D gene is TRBD1 (5 bases). CDR3 length: 13 amino acids. Between the trimmed V and J ends, which lost 4 bases and 4 bases, there was a span of 10 bases. Per the germline V gene, CDR1 is SEHNR and CDR2 is FQNEAQ (reference sequence). CDR3 bases: TGTGCCAGCAGCTCCGGGGGACTCTATGGCTACACCTTC. Protein: CASSSGGLYGYTF.

The chain has TRBV10-3 and TRBJ2-2; TRBD1 matches at 8 bases. This CDR3 spans 16 amino acids. Unmatched junction bases numbered 11, after V lost 6 bases and J lost 5 bases. The germline V gene encodes CDR1 ENHRY and CDR2 SYGVKD. This CDR3 is CAISSGTGLHTGELFF. As DNA, the CDR3 is TGTGCCATCAGCTCCGGGACAGGACTCCATACCGGGGAGCTGTTTTTT.

The chain uses TRBV29-1 and TRBJ1-1; TRBD1 matches at 10 bases. Germline CDR1 and CDR2: SQVTM and ANQGSEA. V was pared by 7 bases and J by 8 bases, with 10 bases of the junction left unmatched. This CDR3 has 13 residues. As DNA, the CDR3 is TGCAGCGCCTTGGGACAGGGGAAAGGGGAAGCTTTCTTT. Translation gives CSALGQGKGEAFF.

This clone was picked up a small number of times. This sample also contains other DNA sequences that code for the same CDR3. The genes are TRBV5-6 and TRBJ2-7; D not resolved. Germline CDR1 SGHDT, CDR2 YYEEEE. This CDR3 is built from 13 residues. The V and J ends lost 4 bases and 4 bases respectively, with 12 bases between them. CDR3 in DNA: TGTGCCAGCAGCCCAATGGGCAGGTACGAGCAGTACTTC. Translating gives CASSPMGRYEQYF.

V gene TRBV9 combines with J gene TRBJ2-3; 9 nucleotides align to TRBD1. The CDR3 has 17 residues. Trimming removed 2 bases from V and 7 bases from J; junction bases left unmatched: 14. The germline gives CDR1 SGDLS, CDR2 YYNGEE. The CDR3 bases are TGTGCCAGCAGCGTTTTCTTTGCGGGACAGGGATTGCATACGCAGTATTTT. It is translated as CASSVFFAGQGLHTQYF.

The V and J genes are TRBV6-2 or TRBV6-3 and TRBJ1-5, with TRBD1 identical over 7 bases. Germline lookup yields CDR1 MNHEY and CDR2 SVGEGT. With 3 bases clipped from V and 2 bases from J, the junction kept 13 bases outside the gene matches. This CDR3 is 18 amino acids long. CDR3 sequence: CASSYGYRGERGNQPQHF. The CDR3 coding sequence is TGTGCCAGCAGTTATGGTTACAGGGGCGAACGGGGCAATCAGCCCCAGCATTTT.

The chain couples TRBV27 to TRBJ1-5; D call uncertain. CDR3 length equals 15 residues. Germline assignment: CDR1 MNHEY and CDR2 SMNVEV (reference sequence). Trimming took 7 bases from V and 5 from J, leaving 18 bases between them. The CDR3 spells CASMGYGNGDQPQHF. In DNA, the CDR3 is TGTGCCAGCATGGGTTACGGAAACGGAGATCAGCCCCAGCATTTT.

The chain recombines TRBV5-4 with TRBJ1-2, with TRBD1 as a possible D gene (5 bases). The CDR3 runs to 13 residues. The germline gives CDR1 SGHNT, CDR2 YYREEE (reference sequence). Between the trimmed V and J ends, which lost 5 bases and 10 bases, there was a span of 18 bases. The CDR3 sequence: CASSSGTGVDYTF. DNA of the CDR3: TGTGCCAGCAGTTCCGGGACTGGAGTAGACTACACCTTC.

In DNA form, the CDR3 reads TGCGCCAGCAGCATACAGGGTTCAGGAAACACCATATATTTT. Translation: CASSIQGSGNTIYF. V and J are TRBV5-1 and TRBJ1-3; weak D call: TRBD1 (6 bases). Trimming took 4 bases from V and 4 from J, leaving 12 bases between them. This CDR3 contains 14 residues. Germline loops: CDR1 SGHRS, CDR2 YFSETQ.

The sample holds a few counts of this clone. The V gene is TRBV12-1, the J gene TRBJ1-1; the table names TRBD1, a call not compared with the DNA. TRBV12-1 is labeled a pseudogene. This CDR3 region has 17 residues. CDR3 DNA sequence: TGTGCCAGCAGCTTACTTACAGGGGGCTGGGGGAACACTGAAGCTTTCTTT. Translated, it gives CASSLLTGGWGNTEAFF.

The chain recombines TRBV30 with TRBJ2-1; D is unclear. The CDR3 length is 11 residues. The germline V gene encodes CDR1 GTSNPN and CDR2 SVGIG (reference sequence). V gave up 5 bases and J gave up 7 bases, with 9 bases separating them. The CDR3 DNA sequence: TGTGCCTGGCGGCCTAGTAATGAGCAGTTCTTC. Amino acid sequence: CAWRPSNEQFF. Looking up the rest from reference TRBV30 and TRBJ2-1 gives the full variable domain: SQTIHQWPATLVQPVGSPLSLECTVEGTSNPNLYWYRQAAGRGLQLLFYSVGIGQISSEVPQNLSASRPQDRQFILSSKKLLLSDSGFYLCAWRPSNEQFFGPGTRLTVL.

This chain links TRBV28 with TRBJ2-7; D not certain. CDR3 length equals 12 residues. Deletions cut 4 bases from V and 6 bases from J, with 10 bases between. Germline CDR1 reads MDHEN; CDR2 reads SYDVKM. The DNA for the CDR3 is TGTGCCAGCAGTTATAGTAATATCGAGCAGTACTTC. Protein product: CASSYSNIEQYF.

The chain combines TRBV11-1 with TRBJ1-6; D ambiguous. This CDR3 comprises 14 residues. Per the germline V gene, CDR1 is SGHAT and CDR2 is FQDESV (reference sequence). Trimming shortened V by 5 bases and J by 5 bases, and 10 bases separated the two germline ends. The CDR3 region has the DNA TGTGCCAGCAGCATAATACCGGATAATTCACCCCTCCACTTT. This gives the protein CASSIIPDNSPLHF.

The chain employs TRBV30 and TRBJ1-5; D is undetermined. Trimming cost V 3 bases and J 4 bases, with 13 bases left between them. CDR3 length: 14 residues. From germline, CDR1 is GTSNPN and CDR2 SVGIG (reference sequence). DNA for the CDR3: TGTGCCTGGAGCGGACCGGGGAGAAATCAGCCCCAGCATTTT. Translation gives CAWSGPGRNQPQHF.

J is TRBJ1-5 and V is TRBV19, with 7 nucleotides matching TRBD1. The germline V gene has CDR1 LNHDA and CDR2 SQIVND (reference sequence). The CDR3 covers 12 residues. Unmatched junction bases numbered 2, after V lost 8 bases and J lost 4 bases. In DNA form, the CDR3 reads TGTGCCAGTGTACAGGGGAATCAGCCCCAGCATTTT. This codes for CASVQGNQPQHF.

V and J are TRBV18 and TRBJ2-3; 7 nucleotides match TRBD2. This CDR3 contains 17 residues. Germline assignment: CDR1 KGHSH and CDR2 LQKENI. Unmatched junction bases numbered 8, after V lost 2 bases and J lost 0 bases. The CDR3 loop is CASSPGAGVSSTDTQYF. The CDR3 DNA is TGTGCCAGCTCACCAGGGGCGGGAGTCTCCAGCACAGATACGCAGTATTTT.

The chain carries TRBV7-8 and TRBJ2-7, with unresolved D. Per germline, CDR1 SGHVS and CDR2 FQNEAQ. Trimming cost V 3 bases and J 7 bases, with 7 bases left between them. CDR3 length equals 11 residues. Written as DNA, the CDR3 is TGTGCCAGCAGCTTCATGGAGGAGCAGTACTTC. Amino acid sequence: CASSFMEEQYF.

The V gene is TRBV5-1, the J gene TRBJ1-2; 8 nucleotides match TRBD1. Losses at the gene ends were 5 bases for V and 0 bases for J; bases not matched to a gene: 9. This CDR3 is built from 16 residues. Germline lookup yields CDR1 SGHRS and CDR2 YFSETQ. The CDR3 coding sequence is TGCGCCAGCAGAACAGGGGGGAGATTAGCTAACTATGGCTACACCTTC. Its translation is CASRTGGRLANYGYTF.